This T cell receptor beta chain came from a study of monozygotic twins with inflammatory bowel disease. Overall study findings and caveats: Patient repertoires may carry noise from differing immunosuppressive treatments.

Concerning this clonotype: Its cognate antigen is unknown.

Germline V gene sequence: CDR1 MNHNY, CDR2 SVGAGI (reference sequence). The length of the CDR3 is 14 residues. UMIs that included a 6-nucleotide sample barcode were added by template switching, which took place during cDNA synthesis. From its re-call of the 5' RACE reads, TCRdb lists each CDR3 protein once, without DNA. The repertoire shows some 190,000 distinct CDR3 sequences; the top ten hold more than 7.5%. The sample consisted of blood. The TCR comes from a human donor with ulcerative colitis or Crohn's disease, or a healthy co-twin of an affected twin (not recorded which). The V and J genes are TRBV6-6 and TRBJ1-2; there is no DNA to check the TCRdb D call of TRBD1. The CDR3 loop is CASSNSGSSYGYTF.